This is a list of T cell receptor beta chains from one sample in a study of T cells after yellow fever vaccination. TCRdb redid the calling of the 5' RACE reads with MiXCR, one entry per CDR3 protein. This table has around 400,000 distinct CDR3 sequences, around 10% appearing once. This specimen consisted of PBMCs, obtained on the day of the first yellow fever vaccination. These receptors were obtained from a man aged 18 to 29 who received the YFV17D yellow fever vaccine. Both conserved end residues are part of each CDR3. The D gene is left open where the match is weak. The size field is filled for only some rows; it gives once, few, many or a size class.

TRBJ1-3,.,.,TRBV3-1,TGTGCCTTCAGTTCCTCTGGAAACACCATATATTTT,CAFSSSGNTIYF
TRBJ1-5,.,.,TRBV27,TGTGCCAGCGGGGGGGACATGCCCCAGCATTTT,CASGGDMPQHF
TRBJ2-5,TRBD2,.,TRBV5-1,TGCGCCAGCAAACTGCCCCGGACTAGCGGGGGGACAGAGACCCAGTACTTC,CASKLPRTSGGTETQYF
TRBJ2-1,.,few,TRBV7-2,TGTGCCAGCAGCTTTCTCGGCTTCAATGAGCAGTTCTTC,CASSFLGFNEQFF
TRBJ1-1,.,many,TRBV25-1,TGTGCCAGCAGTGAATGGGGGTCGGCAACTGAAGCTTTCTTT,CASSEWGSATEAFF
TRBJ2-1,.,few,TRBV14,TGTGCCAGCAGCCAAGATTTCGGGGAGCAGTTCTTC,CASSQDFGEQFF
TRBJ2-2,.,once,TRBV7-8,TGTGCCAGCAGCTTAGCAAGGACGGAAAACACCGGGGAGCTGTTTTTT,CASSLARTENTGELFF
TRBJ2-7,.,.,TRBV19,TGTGCCACCGGGGACTACGAGCAGTACTTC,CATGDYEQYF
TRBJ1-6,.,few,TRBV3-1,TGTGCCAGCAGCCCCTTCCGGGACCGCGATTCACCCCTCCACTTT,CASSPFRDRDSPLHF
TRBJ2-5,.,.,TRBV7-8,TGTGCCAGCAGGGGGAGGTTTAAGGAGACCCAGTACTTC,CASRGRFKETQYF
TRBJ1-2,.,.,TRBV14,TGTGCCAGCAGCCAAGTTACGCGACAGAGTAATTTTACCTTC,CASSQVTRQSNFTF
TRBJ2-1,TRBD2,.,TRBV20-1,TGCAGTGCTAGCGAAAAGCGGGGGGGCCTTTTGGACAATGAGCAGTTCTTC,CSASEKRGGLLDNEQFF
TRBJ2-2,.,few,TRBV7-2,TGTGCCAGCAGCACCAGTACGGGGTTTCTATGGGGGGAGCTGTTTTTT,CASSTSTGFLWGELFF
TRBJ2-1,TRBD2,.,TRBV20-1,TGCAGTGCTAGAGATTTTGCCCGACTAGCGGGGTACAATGAGCAGTTCTTC,CSARDFARLAGYNEQFF
TRBJ2-5,.,.,TRBV4-1,TGCGCCAGCAGCCAAGATCTAGCCGGAGAGACCCAGTACTTC,CASSQDLAGETQYF
TRBJ2-5,TRBD2,.,TRBV4-3,TGCGCCAGCAGCCAAGAGGTAGCGGGGGGCCAAGAGACCCAGTACTTC,CASSQEVAGGQETQYF
TRBJ2-1,TRBD2,few,TRBV6-2/TRBV6-3,TGTGCCAGCAGTTACTCTAGCGGGGGGGCACATGAGCAGTTCTTC,CASSYSSGGAHEQFF
TRBJ2-2,TRBD1,few,TRBV10-3,TGTGCCATCAGTTCCCCGGGACAGGCCACGAACACCGGGGAGCTGTTTTTT,CAISSPGQATNTGELFF
TRBJ2-1,.,.,TRBV7-3,TGTGCCAGCAGCTTACAACCAGGGAATGAGCAGTTCTTC,CASSLQPGNEQFF
TRBJ2-3,TRBD1,.,TRBV4-3,TGCGCCAGCAGCCACCGGGACAGGAGAATTCCAGCGTTGGATACGCAGTATTTT,CASSHRDRRIPALDTQYF
TRBJ1-2,.,.,TRBV29-1,TGCAGCGTTGAGGGAAATGGAGGCTACACCTTC,CSVEGNGGYTF
TRBJ2-7,.,many,TRBV9,TGTGCCAGCAGCGTAGCCGCAGGGCCACACGAGCAGTACTTC,CASSVAAGPHEQYF
TRBJ2-5,.,few,TRBV11-2,TGTGCCAGCACCCCAGGGGGGGGTCAAGAGACCCAGTACTTC,CASTPGGGQETQYF
TRBJ2-5,.,.,TRBV10-3,TGTGCCATCAGTGAGGGGAACCTACAAGAGACCCAGTACTTC,CAISEGNLQETQYF
TRBJ2-7,TRBD2,few,TRBV20-1,TGCAGTGCTAGAGAAGGCGGGGGGGCCTGGGACGAGCAGTACTTC,CSAREGGGAWDEQYF
TRBJ2-5,TRBD2,.,TRBV12-3/TRBV12-4,TGTGCCAGCAGTTTAAAGCGGGGGGGCATTGAGACCCAGTACTTC,CASSLKRGGIETQYF
TRBJ2-3,TRBD2,few,TRBV4-2,TGTGCCAGCAGCCAAGGGAAGCGGGGGGGCTTGGATACGCAGTATTTT,CASSQGKRGGLDTQYF
TRBJ1-5,.,.,TRBV12-3/TRBV12-4,TGTGCCAGCAGTTTAGGGGGAGAGCCCCAGCATTTT,CASSLGGEPQHF
TRBJ2-5,.,.,TRBV5-4,TGTGCCAGCAGCCGAAGCGCCAAAAGTGAAGAGACCCAGTACTTC,CASSRSAKSEETQYF
TRBJ1-6,.,.,TRBV9,TGTGCCAGCAGCACCGCCTCGCTCCGTAATTCACCCCTCCACTTT,CASSTASLRNSPLHF
TRBJ2-3,TRBD2,many,TRBV2,TGTGCCAGCAGTGGCGGGGGGCGGGCCGGGTATTTT,CASSGGGRAGYF
TRBJ1-3,.,.,TRBV4-1,TGCGCCAGCAGCCAAGCCTTATTTAAGACAGGAAACACCATATATTTT,CASSQALFKTGNTIYF
TRBJ2-7,.,few,TRBV7-9,TGTGCCAGCAGCTCTCCTAAGGGCGGTACCTGGGACGAGCAGTACTTC,CASSSPKGGTWDEQYF
TRBJ2-3,TRBD1,few,TRBV3-1,TGTGCCAGCAGCCTCAGACAGGGATTTTTGGATACGCAGTATTTT,CASSLRQGFLDTQYF
TRBJ1-2,.,few,TRBV28,TGTGCCAGCAGTTTGCCGGGGGACTATGGCTACACCTTC,CASSLPGDYGYTF
TRBJ2-5,.,many,TRBV12-3/TRBV12-4,TGTGCCAGCAGTTTAGGACAGGCACAAGAGACCCAGTACTTC,CASSLGQAQETQYF
TRBJ2-1,.,.,TRBV20-1,TGCAGTGCTGGAGCGGCCTTAGCGGATTCCTACAATGAGCAGTTCTTC,CSAGAALADSYNEQFF
TRBJ2-7,.,.,TRBV19,TGTGCCAGTAGCTTTGAATCGGGTTCTACCTACGAGCAGTACTTC,CASSFESGSTYEQYF
TRBJ2-1,TRBD2,few,TRBV3-1,TGTGCCAGCAGCCAGGGACTAGCGGGGTCCTACAATGAGCAGTTCTTC,CASSQGLAGSYNEQFF
TRBJ2-2,.,.,TRBV14,TGTGCCAGCAGCCATGGCAGGGATTTATCTACCGGGGAGCTGTTTTTT,CASSHGRDLSTGELFF
TRBJ1-6,TRBD1,many,TRBV12-3/TRBV12-4,TGTGCCAGCAGCCCCGGGACAGTCTATAATTCACCCCTCCACTTT,CASSPGTVYNSPLHF
TRBJ1-5,.,.,TRBV6-1,TGTGCCAGCAGTGAATTGGAGGGACTCAATCAGCCCCAGCATTTT,CASSELEGLNQPQHF
TRBJ2-5,TRBD2,few,TRBV27,TGTGCCAGCAGTTTTAGACGGGGGGGCCTGGAAGAGACCCAGTACTTC,CASSFRRGGLEETQYF
TRBJ2-3,TRBD2,.,TRBV7-8,TGTGCCAGCAGCAATCCGACAGCGGGGACCTCCACAGATACGCAGTATTTT,CASSNPTAGTSTDTQYF
TRBJ1-6,.,few,TRBV7-2,TGTGCCAGCAGCCAAAGGGACGGTAATTCACCCCTCCACTTT,CASSQRDGNSPLHF